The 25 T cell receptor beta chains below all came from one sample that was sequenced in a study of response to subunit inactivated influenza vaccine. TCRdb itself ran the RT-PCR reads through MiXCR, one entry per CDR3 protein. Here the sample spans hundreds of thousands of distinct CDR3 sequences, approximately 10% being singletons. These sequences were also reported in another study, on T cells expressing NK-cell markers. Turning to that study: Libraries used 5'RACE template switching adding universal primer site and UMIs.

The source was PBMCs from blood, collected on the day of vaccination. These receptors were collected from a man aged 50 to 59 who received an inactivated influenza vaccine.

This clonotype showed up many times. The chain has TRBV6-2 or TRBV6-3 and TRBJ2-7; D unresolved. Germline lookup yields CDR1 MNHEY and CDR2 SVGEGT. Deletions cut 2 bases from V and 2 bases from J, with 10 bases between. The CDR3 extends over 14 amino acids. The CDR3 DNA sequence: TGTGCCAGCAGTTACCAGACGGAAACCTACGAGCAGTACTTC. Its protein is CASSYQTETYEQYF.

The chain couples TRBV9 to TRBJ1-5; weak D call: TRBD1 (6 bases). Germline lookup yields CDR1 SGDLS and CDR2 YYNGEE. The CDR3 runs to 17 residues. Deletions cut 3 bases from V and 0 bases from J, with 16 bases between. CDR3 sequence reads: CASSEGDNPSSNQPQHF. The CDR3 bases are TGTGCCAGCAGCGAGGGGGACAATCCGTCTAGCAATCAGCCCCAGCATTTT. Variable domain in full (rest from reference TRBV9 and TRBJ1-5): DSGVTQTPKHLITATGQRVTLRCSPRSGDLSVYWYQQSLDQGLQFLIQYYNGEERAKGNILERFSAQQFPDLHSELNLSSLELGDSALYFCASSEGDNPSSNQPQHFGDGTRLSIL.

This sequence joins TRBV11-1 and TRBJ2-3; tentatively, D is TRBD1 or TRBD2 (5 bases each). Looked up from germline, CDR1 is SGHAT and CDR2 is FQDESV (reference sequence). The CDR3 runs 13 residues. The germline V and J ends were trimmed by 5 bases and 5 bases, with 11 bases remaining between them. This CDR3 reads CASSGGAGDTQYF. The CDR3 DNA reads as TGTGCCAGCAGCGGGGGTGCGGGAGATACGCAGTATTTT.

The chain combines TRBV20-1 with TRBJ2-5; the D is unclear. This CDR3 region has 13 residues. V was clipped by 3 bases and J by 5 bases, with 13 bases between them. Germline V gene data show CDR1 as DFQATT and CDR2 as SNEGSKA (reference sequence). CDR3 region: CSARAPLWETQYF. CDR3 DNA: TGCAGTGCTAGGGCCCCTTTGTGGGAGACCCAGTACTTC.

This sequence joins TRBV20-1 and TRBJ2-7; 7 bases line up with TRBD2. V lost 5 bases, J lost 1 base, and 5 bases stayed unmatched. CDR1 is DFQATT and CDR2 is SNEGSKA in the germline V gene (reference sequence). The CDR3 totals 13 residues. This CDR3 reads CSAGAGLSYEQYF. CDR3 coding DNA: TGCAGTGCTGGAGCGGGGCTATCCTACGAGCAGTACTTC.

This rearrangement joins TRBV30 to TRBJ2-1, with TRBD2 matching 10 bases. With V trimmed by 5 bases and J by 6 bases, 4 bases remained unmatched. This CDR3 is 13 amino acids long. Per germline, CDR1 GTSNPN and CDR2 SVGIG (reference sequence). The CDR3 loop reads CAWVRLAGNEQFF. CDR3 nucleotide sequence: TGTGCCTGGGTCAGACTAGCGGGCAATGAGCAGTTCTTC.

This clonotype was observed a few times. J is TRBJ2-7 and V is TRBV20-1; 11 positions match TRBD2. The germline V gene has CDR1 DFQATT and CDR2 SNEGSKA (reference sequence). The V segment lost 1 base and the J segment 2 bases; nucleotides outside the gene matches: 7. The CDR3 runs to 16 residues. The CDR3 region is CSARGQPGLAAYEQYF. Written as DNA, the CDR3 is TGCAGTGCTAGAGGCCAGCCGGGACTAGCGGCCTACGAGCAGTACTTC.

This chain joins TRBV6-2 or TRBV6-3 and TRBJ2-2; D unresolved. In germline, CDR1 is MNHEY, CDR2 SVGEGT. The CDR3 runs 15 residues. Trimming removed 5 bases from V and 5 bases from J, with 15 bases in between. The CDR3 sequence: CASSPFTGLTGELFF. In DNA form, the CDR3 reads TGTGCCAGCAGTCCCTTTACTGGCTTAACCGGGGAGCTGTTTTTT.

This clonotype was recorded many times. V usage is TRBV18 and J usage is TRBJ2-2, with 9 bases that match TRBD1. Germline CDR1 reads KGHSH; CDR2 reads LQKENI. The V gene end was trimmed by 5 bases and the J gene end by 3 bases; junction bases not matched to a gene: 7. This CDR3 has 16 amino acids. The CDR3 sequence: CASSTEDRGDTGELFF. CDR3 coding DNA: TGTGCCAGCTCAACCGAGGACAGGGGCGACACCGGGGAGCTGTTTTTT.

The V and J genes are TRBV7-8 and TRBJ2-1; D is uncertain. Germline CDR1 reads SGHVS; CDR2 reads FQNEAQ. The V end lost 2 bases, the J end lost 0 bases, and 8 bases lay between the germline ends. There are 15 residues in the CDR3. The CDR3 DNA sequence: TGTGCCAGCAGCTTAAGTTCCTACTCCTACAATGAGCAGTTCTTC. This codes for CASSLSSYSYNEQFF.

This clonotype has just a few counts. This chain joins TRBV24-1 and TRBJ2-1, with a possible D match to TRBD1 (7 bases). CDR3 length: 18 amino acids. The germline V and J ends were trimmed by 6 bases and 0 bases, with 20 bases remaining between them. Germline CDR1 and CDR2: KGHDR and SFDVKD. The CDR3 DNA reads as TGTGCCACCAGTACGAGGACAGGTGGGGGGAGCTCCTACAATGAGCAGTTCTTC. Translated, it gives CATSTRTGGGSSYNEQFF.

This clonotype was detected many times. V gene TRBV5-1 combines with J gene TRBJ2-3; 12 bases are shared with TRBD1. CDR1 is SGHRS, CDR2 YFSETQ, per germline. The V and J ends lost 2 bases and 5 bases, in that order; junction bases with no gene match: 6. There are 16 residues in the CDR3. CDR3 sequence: CASSFRDRGLQDTQYF. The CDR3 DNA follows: TGCGCCAGCAGCTTCCGGGACAGGGGGCTCCAAGATACGCAGTATTTT. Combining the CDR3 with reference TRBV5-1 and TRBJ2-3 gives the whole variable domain KAGVTQTPRYLIKTRGQQVTLSCSPISGHRSVSWYQQTPGQGLQFLFEYFSETQRNKGNFPGRFSGRQFSNSRSEMNVSTLELGDSALYLCASSFRDRGLQDTQYFGPGTRLTVL.

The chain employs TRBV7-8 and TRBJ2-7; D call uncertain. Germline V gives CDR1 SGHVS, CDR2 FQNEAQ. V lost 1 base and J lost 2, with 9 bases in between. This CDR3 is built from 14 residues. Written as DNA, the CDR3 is TGTGCCAGCAGCTTAGGGCGTCTGGCCTACGAGCAGTACTTC. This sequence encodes CASSLGRLAYEQYF.

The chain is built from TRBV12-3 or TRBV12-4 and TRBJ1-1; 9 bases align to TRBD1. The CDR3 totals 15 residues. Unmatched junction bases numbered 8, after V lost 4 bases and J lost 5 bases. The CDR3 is CASSSGTGTWTEAFF. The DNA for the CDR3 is TGTGCCAGCAGTTCCGGGACAGGGACGTGGACTGAAGCTTTCTTT.

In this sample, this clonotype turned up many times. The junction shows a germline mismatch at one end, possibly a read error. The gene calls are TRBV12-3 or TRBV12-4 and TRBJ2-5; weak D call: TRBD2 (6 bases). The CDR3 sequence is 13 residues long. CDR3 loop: CASSFGGRETQYF. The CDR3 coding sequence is TGCGCCAGCAGCTTTGGAGGGAGGGAGACCCAGTACTTC.

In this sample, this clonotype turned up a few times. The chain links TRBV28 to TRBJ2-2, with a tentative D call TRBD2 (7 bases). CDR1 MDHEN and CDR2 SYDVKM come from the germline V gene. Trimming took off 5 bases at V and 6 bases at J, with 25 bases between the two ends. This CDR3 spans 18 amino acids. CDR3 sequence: CASSPTGFGLAAPGELFF. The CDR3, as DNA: TGTGCCAGCAGTCCGACAGGATTCGGCCTAGCGGCCCCCGGGGAGCTGTTTTTT.

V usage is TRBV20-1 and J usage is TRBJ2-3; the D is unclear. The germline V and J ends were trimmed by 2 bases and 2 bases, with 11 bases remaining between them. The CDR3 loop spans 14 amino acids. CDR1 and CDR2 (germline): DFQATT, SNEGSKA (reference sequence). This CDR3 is CSARYAVLTDTQYF. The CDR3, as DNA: TGCAGTGCTAGATACGCGGTACTCACAGATACGCAGTATTTT.

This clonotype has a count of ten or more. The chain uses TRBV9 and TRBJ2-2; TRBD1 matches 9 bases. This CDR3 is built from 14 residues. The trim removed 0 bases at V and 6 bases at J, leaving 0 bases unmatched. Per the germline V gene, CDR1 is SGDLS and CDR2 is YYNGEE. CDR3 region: CASSVGQGAGELFF. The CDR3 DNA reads TGTGCCAGCAGCGTAGGACAGGGGGCCGGGGAGCTGTTTTTT.

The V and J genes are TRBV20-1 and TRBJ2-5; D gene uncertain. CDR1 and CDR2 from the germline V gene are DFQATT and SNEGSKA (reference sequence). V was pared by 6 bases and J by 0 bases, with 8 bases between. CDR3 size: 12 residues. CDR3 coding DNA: TGCAGTGCCCAGACAAACCAAGAGACCCAGTACTTC. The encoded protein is CSAQTNQETQYF.

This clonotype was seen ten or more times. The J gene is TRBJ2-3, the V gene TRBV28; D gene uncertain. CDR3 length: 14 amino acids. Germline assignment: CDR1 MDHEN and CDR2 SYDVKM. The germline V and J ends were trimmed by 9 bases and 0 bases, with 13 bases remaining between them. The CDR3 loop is CARWSTASTDTQYF. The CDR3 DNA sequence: TGTGCCAGATGGTCGACGGCTAGCACAGATACGCAGTATTTT. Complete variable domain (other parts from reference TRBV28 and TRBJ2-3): DVKVTQSSRYLVKRTGEKVFLECVQDMDHENMFWYRQDPGLGLRLIYFSYDVKMKEKGDIPEGYSVSREKKERFSLILESASTNQTSMYLCARWSTASTDTQYFGPGTRLTVL.

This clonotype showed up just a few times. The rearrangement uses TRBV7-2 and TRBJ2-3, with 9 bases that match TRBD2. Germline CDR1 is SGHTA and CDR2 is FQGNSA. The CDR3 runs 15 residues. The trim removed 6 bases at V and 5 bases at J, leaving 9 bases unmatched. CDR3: CASRGGRASGDTQYF. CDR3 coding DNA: TGTGCCAGCAGGGGCGGGAGGGCCTCCGGAGATACGCAGTATTTT.

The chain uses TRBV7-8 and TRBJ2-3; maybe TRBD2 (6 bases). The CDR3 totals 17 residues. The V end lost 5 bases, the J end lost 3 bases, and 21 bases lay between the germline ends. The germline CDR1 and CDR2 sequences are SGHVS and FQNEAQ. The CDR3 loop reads CASSPVGTGDRTDTQYF. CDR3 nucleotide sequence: TGTGCCAGCAGCCCAGTGGGGACGGGGGACCGAACAGATACGCAGTATTTT.

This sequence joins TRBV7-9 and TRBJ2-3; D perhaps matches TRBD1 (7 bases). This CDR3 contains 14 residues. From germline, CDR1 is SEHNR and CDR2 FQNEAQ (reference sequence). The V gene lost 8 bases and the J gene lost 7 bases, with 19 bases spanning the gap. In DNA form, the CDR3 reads TGTGCCAGCGCGGGACAGAGCCTAGTGAATACGCAGTATTTT. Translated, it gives CASAGQSLVNTQYF.

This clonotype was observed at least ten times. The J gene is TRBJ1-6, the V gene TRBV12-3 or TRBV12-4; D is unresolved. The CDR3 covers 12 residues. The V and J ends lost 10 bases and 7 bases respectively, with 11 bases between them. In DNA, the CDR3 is TGTGCCACCAGACGGCGGAATTCACCCCTCCACTTT. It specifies CATRRRNSPLHF.

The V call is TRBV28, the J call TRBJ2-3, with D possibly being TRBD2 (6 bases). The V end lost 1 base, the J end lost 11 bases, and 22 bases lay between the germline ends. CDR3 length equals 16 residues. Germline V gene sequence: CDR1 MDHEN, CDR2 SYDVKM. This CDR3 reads CASSLSGRGVGYKQYF. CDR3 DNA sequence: TGTGCCAGCAGTTTATCGGGGCGCGGGGTAGGGTATAAGCAGTATTTT.